This T cell receptor (beta chain) emerged from a study of immune heterogeneity within non-small cell lung tumors. Template material comprised bulk tumor genomic DNA at 500 to 650 ng per sample. Spaced far apart, several biopsies were taken from each primary tumor during surgery. The study cohort was described as untreated, and its members had newly diagnosed non-small cell lung cancer. They went on to have curative surgery. This clonotype was counted only a few times. No antigen is known for it. TCR beta CDR3 was amplified by multiplex PCR using 32 V and 13 J primers. TCRdb fed the multiplex PCR reads into MiXCR, producing one record per CDR3 protein. The sample lists some 5,000 distinct CDR3 sequences; about 30% were seen once. Findings and caveats of the study: The study found identical dominant CDR3 beta clonotypes recurring across tumor sites within a patient, alongside site-unique high-frequency clones.

V gave up 2 bases and J gave up 1 base, with 3 bases separating them. Germline lookup yields CDR1 SGHDT and CDR2 YYEEEE. This CDR3 comprises 12 residues. Sequencing was done on a sample of lung tumor tissue. The chain links TRBV5-6 to TRBJ2-5; unclear D gene. The receptor was isolated from a woman between 45 and 60 years old with non-small cell lung cancer. CDR3 loop: CASSFIQETQYF. CDR3 sequence (DNA): TGTGCCAGCAGCTTTATCCAAGAGACCCAGTACTTC.